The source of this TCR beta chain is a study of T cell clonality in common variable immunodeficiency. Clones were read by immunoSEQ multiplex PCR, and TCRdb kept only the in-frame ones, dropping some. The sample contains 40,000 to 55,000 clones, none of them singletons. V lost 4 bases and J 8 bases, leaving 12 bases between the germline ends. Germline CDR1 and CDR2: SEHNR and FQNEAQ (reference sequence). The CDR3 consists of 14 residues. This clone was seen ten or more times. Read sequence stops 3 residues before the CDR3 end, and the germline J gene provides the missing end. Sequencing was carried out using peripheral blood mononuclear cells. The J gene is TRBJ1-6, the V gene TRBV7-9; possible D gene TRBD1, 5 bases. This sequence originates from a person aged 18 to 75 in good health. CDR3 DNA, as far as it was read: TGTGCCAGCAGCTACACAGGAGGTGATTCACCC. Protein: CASSYTGGDSP. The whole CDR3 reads CASSYTGGDSPLHF.